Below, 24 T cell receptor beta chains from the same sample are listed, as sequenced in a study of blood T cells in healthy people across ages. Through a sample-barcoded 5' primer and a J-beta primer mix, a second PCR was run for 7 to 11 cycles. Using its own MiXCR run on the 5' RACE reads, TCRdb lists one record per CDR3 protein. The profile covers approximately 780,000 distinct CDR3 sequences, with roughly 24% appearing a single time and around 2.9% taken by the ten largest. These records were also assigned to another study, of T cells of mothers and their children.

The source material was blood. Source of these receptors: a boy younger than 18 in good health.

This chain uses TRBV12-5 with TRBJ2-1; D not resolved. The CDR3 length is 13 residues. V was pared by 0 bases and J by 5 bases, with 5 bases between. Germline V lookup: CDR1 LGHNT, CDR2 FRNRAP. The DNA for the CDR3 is TGTGCTAGTGGTTTGGTCCCCGACAATGAGCAGTTCTTC. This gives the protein CASGLVPDNEQFF.

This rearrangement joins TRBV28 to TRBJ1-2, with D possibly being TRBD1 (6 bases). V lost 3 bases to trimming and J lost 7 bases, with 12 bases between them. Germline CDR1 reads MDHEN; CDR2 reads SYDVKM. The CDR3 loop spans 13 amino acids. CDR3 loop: CASSFGGRGGYTF. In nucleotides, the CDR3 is TGTGCCAGCAGTTTTGGGGGCAGAGGTGGCTACACCTTC.

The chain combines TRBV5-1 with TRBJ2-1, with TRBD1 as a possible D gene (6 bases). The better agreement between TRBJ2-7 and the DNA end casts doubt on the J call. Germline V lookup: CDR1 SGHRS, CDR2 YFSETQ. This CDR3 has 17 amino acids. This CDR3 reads CASSSDRPSSRSYEQYF. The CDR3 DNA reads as TGCGCCAGCAGCTCTGACAGGCCATCTTCCCGCTCCTACGAGCAGTACTTC.

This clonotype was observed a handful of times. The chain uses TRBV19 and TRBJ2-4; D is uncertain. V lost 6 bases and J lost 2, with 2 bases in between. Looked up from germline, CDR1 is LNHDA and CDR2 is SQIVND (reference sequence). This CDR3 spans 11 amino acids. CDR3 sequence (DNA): TGTGCCAGTAGGACCAAAAACATTCAGTACTTC. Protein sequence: CASRTKNIQYF.

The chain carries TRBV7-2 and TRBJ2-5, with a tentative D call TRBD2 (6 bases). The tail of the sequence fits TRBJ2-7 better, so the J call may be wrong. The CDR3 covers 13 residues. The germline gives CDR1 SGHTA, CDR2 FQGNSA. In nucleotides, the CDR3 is TGTGCCAGCAGTCCCATTGGGGGGTACGAGCAGTACTTC. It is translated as CASSPIGGYEQYF.

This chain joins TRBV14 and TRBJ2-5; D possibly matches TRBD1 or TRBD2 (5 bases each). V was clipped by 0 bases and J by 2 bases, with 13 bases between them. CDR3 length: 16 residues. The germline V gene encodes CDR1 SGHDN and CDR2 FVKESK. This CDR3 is CASSQDGGHYQETQYF. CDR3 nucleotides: TGTGCCAGCAGCCAAGATGGAGGACACTATCAAGAGACCCAGTACTTC.

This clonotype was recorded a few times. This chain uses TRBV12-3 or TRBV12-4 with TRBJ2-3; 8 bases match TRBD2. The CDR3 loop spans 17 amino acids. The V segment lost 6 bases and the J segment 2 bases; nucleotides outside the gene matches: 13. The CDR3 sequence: CASSPRGSGDVTDTQYF. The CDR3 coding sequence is TGTGCCAGCAGCCCTAGGGGTAGCGGGGACGTCACAGATACGCAGTATTTT.

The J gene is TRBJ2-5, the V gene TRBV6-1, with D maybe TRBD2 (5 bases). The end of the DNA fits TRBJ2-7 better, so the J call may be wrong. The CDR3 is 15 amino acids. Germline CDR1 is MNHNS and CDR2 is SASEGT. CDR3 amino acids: CASTPGDASSYEQYF. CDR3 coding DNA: TGTGCCAGCACTCCCGGGGATGCGAGCTCCTACGAGCAGTACTTC.

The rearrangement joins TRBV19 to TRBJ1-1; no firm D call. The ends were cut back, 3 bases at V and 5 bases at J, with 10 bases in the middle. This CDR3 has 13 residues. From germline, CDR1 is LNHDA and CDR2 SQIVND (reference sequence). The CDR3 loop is CASSIWPRTEAFF. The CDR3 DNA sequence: TGTGCCAGTAGTATTTGGCCGAGGACTGAAGCTTTCTTT.

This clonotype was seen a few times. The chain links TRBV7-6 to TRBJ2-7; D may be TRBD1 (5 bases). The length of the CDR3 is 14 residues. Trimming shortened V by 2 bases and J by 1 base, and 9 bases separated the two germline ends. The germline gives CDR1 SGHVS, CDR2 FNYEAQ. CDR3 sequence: CASSLQGESYEQYF. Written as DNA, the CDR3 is TGTGCCAGCAGCTTACAGGGTGAGTCCTACGAGCAGTACTTC.

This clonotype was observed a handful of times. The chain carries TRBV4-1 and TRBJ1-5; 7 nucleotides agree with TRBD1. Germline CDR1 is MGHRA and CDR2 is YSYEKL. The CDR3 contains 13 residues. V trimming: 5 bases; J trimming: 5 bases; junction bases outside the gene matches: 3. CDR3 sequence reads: CASSNQGDQPQHF. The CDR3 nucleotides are TGCGCCAGCAGCAACCAGGGGGATCAGCCCCAGCATTTT.

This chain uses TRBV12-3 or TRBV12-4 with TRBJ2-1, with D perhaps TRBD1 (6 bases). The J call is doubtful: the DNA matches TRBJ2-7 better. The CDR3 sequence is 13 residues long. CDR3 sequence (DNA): TGTGCCAGCGGACAGACGGAGTCCTACGAGCAGTACTTC. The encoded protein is CASGQTESYEQYF.

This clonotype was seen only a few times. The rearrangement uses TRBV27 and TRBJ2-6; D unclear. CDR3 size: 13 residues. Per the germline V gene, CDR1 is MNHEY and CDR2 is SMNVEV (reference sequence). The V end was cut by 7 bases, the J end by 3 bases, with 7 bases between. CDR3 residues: CASTSGGANVLTF. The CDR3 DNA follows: TGTGCCAGCACGAGTGGTGGGGCCAACGTCCTGACTTTC.

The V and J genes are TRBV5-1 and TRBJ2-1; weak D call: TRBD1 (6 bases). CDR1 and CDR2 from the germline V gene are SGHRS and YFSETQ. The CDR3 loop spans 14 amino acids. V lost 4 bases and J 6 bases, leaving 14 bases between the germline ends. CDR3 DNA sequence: TGCGCCAGCAGCAAGGACAGTACGGCCAATGAGCAGTTCTTC. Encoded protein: CASSKDSTANEQFF. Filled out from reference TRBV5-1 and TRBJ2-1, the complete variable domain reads KAGVTQTPRYLIKTRGQQVTLSCSPISGHRSVSWYQQTPGQGLQFLFEYFSETQRNKGNFPGRFSGRQFSNSRSEMNVSTLELGDSALYLCASSKDSTANEQFFGPGTRLTVL.

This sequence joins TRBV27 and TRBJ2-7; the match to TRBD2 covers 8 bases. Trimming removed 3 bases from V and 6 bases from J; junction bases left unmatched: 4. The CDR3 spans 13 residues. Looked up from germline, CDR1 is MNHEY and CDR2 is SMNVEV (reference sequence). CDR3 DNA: TGTGCCAGCAGTTTCGGGGGGGCGGTCGAGCAGTACTTC. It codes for CASSFGGAVEQYF.

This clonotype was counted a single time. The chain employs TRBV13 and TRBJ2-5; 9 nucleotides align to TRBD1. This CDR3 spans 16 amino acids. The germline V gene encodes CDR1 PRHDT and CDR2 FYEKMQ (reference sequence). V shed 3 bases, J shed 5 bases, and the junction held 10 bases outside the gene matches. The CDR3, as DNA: TGTGCCAGCAGCTTCCGACAGGGGGGACCGATGGAGACCCAGTACTTC. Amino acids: CASSFRQGGPMETQYF.

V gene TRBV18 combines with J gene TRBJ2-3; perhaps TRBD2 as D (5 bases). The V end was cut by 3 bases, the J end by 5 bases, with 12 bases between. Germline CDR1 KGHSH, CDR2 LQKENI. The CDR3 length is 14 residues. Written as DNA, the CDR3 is TGTGCCAGCTCACCCGGCCTAAGCGGAGATACGCAGTATTTT. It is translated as CASSPGLSGDTQYF.

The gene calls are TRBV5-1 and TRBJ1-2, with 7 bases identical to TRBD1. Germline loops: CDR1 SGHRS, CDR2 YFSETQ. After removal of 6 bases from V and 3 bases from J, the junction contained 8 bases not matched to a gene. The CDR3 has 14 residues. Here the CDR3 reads CASNLGDRDYGYTF. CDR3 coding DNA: TGCGCCAGCAACCTCGGTGACAGGGACTATGGCTACACCTTC.

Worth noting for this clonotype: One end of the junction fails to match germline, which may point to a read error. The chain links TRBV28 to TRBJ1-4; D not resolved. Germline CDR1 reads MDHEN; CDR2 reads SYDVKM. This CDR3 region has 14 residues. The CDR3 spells CAGSKIATNEKLFF. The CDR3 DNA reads TGTGCCGGCAGCAAGATTGCAACTAATGAAAAACTGTTTTTT.

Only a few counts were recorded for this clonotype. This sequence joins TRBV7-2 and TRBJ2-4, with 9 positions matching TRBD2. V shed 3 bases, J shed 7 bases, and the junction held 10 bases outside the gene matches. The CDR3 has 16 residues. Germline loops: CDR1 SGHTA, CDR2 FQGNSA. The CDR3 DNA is TGTGCCAGCAGCTTGTATAGCGGGGGCGAGGGGAACATTCAGTACTTC. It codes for CASSLYSGGEGNIQYF.

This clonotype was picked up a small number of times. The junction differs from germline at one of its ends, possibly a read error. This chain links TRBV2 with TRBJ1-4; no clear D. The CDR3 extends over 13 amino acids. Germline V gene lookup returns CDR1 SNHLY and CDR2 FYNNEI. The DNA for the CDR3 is TGTGCCGCTAAGACACCGCCTAATGAAGAACTGTTTTTT. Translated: CAAKTPPNEELFF.

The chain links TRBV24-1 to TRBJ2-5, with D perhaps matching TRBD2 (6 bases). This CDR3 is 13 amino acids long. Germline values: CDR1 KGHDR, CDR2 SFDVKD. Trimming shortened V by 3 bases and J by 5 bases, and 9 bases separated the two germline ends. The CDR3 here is CATSDGGGETQYF. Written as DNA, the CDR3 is TGTGCCACCAGTGATGGTGGAGGGGAGACCCAGTACTTC.

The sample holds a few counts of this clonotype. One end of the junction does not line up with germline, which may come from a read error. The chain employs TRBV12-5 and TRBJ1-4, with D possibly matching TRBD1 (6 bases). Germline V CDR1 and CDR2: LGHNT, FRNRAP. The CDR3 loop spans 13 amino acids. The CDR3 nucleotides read TGTGCTAGTGGTCTGGACAGTACCGAAAGACTGTTTTTT. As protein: CASGLDSTERLFF.

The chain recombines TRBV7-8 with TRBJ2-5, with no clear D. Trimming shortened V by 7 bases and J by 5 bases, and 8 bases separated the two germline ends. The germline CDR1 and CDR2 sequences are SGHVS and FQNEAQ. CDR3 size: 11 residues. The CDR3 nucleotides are TGTGCCAGCACCGATAAGGAGACCCAGTACTTC. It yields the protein CASTDKETQYF.